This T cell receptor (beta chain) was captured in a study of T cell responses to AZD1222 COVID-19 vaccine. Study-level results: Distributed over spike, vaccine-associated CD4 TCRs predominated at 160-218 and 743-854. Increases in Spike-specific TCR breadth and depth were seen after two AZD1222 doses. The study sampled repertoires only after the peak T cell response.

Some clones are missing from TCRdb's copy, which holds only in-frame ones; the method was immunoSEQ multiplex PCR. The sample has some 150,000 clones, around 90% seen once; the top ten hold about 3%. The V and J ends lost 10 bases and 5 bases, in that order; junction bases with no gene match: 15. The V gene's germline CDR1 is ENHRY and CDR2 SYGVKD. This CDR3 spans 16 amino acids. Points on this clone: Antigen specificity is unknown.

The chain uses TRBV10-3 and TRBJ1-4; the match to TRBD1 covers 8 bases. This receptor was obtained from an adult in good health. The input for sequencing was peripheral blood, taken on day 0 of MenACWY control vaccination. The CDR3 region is CATSKTKGQVNEKLFF. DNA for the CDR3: TGTGCCACCTCGAAGACGAAGGGACAGGTCAATGAAAAACTGTTTTTT.